This T cell receptor beta chain emerged from a study of CD8 T cells in ankylosing spondylitis. General observations from the study: Characteristic, it appeared, of ankylosing spondylitis blood was a TCR beta motif of about eight highly homologous variants. The authors found the disease-linked clones to be CD8+ and relatively rare in peripheral blood.

This CDR3 has 13 amino acids. Trimming removed 0 bases at V and 3 bases at J, with 6 bases between. Germline V gene data show CDR1 as KGHSH and CDR2 as LQKENI. This clonotype was detected ten times or more. The antigen remains unidentified. Library preparation for TCR beta used quantitative 5'-RACE with molecular barcodes. TCRdb independently ran MiXCR on the 5' RACE reads; one entry per CDR3 protein. The repertoire holds 150,000 to 200,000 distinct CDR3 sequences, with over 10% as singletons. The TCR was taken from a female donor with ankylosing spondylitis or in good health (not recorded which). The chain is built from TRBV18 and TRBJ2-7; D gene ambiguous. Sequenced: blood, either unsorted or a sorted T cell fraction (not recorded which). The CDR3 nucleotides read TGTGCCAGCTCACCACCAGCCAGCTACGAGCAGTACTTC. The encoded protein is CASSPPASYEQYF.